A selection of T cell receptor beta chains follows, all from one sample in a study of blood T cell repertoires in COVID-19. The table came from immunoSEQ multiplex PCR; TCRdb's copy has only in-frame clones and leaves some out. The sample records fewer than 130,000 clones, 69% being singletons. Sequencing input: peripheral blood. These receptor sequences come from an elderly man with acute or convalescent COVID-19. The CDR3 runs from the conserved cysteine through the conserved F or W. D genes are given only for firm matches. The size entry is marked missing in some rows and otherwise reads once, few, many or a size class.

j_call v_call clone_size d_call cdr3_aa cdr3_nt
TRBJ2-1 TRBV12-3/TRBV12-4 NA TRBD1 CASASGGGEQFF TGTGCCAGCGCGTCAGGGGGCGGTGAGCAGTTCTTC
TRBJ2-1 TRBV3-1/TRBV3-2 NA NA CASSQISEQFF TGTGCCAGCAGCCAGATCAGTGAGCAGTTCTTC
TRBJ2-1 TRBV4-3 NA NA CASSQGTAEQFF TGCGCCAGCAGCCAAGGGACAGCTGAGCAGTTCTTC
TRBJ1-1 TRBV5-4 few NA CASSLEQRAEAFF TGTGCCAGCAGCTTGGAGCAGAGGGCTGAAGCTTTCTTT
TRBJ1-4 TRBV4-2 NA NA CASSQVPTGSAEKLFF TGTGCCAGCAGCCAAGTACCCACAGGGAGTGCTGAAAAACTGTTTTTT
TRBJ1-1 TRBV25-1 NA TRBD1 CASSLAGGNTEAFF TGTGCCAGCTCCCTGGCAGGGGGAAACACTGAAGCTTTCTTT
TRBJ2-5 TRBV27 once NA CASRLAGSLETQYF TGTGCCAGCAGACTGGCAGGGTCTCTAGAGACCCAGTACTTC
TRBJ1-1 TRBV15 once NA CATSPRAANTEAFF TGTGCCACCAGCCCCAGGGCCGCGAACACTGAAGCTTTCTTT
TRBJ2-7 TRBV29-1 NA TRBD1 CSVRGQALYEQYF TGCAGCGTTAGGGGACAGGCACTCTACGAGCAGTACTTC
TRBJ1-2 TRBV27 NA NA CASSRTGSGYTF TGTGCCAGCAGCCGAACAGGATCCGGCTACACCTTC
TRBJ2-5 TRBV4-1 few TRBD2 CASSQAGLAGVETQYF TGCGCCAGCAGCCAAGCCGGGCTAGCGGGAGTTGAGACCCAGTACTTC
TRBJ2-3 TRBV28 NA NA CASSPRRETDTQYF TGTGCCAGCAGCCCCCGACGGGAGACGGATACGCAGTATTTT
TRBJ2-4 TRBV2 NA TRBD2 CASRGTSGRATGKNIQYF TGTGCCAGCCGGGGGACTAGCGGGAGGGCGACGGGCAAAAACATTCAGTACTTC
TRBJ2-5 TRBV5-4 once NA CASSLQQYQETQYF TGTGCCAGCAGCTTGCAACAGTACCAAGAGACCCAGTACTTC
TRBJ2-2 TRBV24-1 NA NA CATSDLASATGELFF TGTGCCACCAGTGATTTGGCTAGCGCCACCGGGGAGCTGTTTTTT
TRBJ2-7 TRBV6-1 once NA CASSEGRPEQYF TGTGCCAGCAGTGAAGGGAGGCCCGAGCAGTACTTC
TRBJ2-3 TRBV7-2 NA NA CASSTPTDTQYF TGTGCCAGCAGCACACCCACAGATACGCAGTATTTT
TRBJ2-3 TRBV11-3 NA NA CASSLSRSDTQYF TGTGCCAGCAGCCTCAGTCGCTCAGATACGCAGTATTTT
TRBJ1-5 TRBV15 once NA CATSRSTGIYQPQHF TGTGCCACCAGCCGATCGACAGGAATATATCAGCCCCAGCATTTT
TRBJ1-1 TRBV11-2 NA TRBD1 CASSPRQGGLNTEAFF TGTGCCAGCAGCCCACGACAGGGTGGGTTGAACACTGAAGCTTTCTTT
TRBJ2-5 TRBV9 NA NA CASSPAPVTSETQYF TGTGCCAGCAGCCCAGCCCCCGTGACATCGGAGACCCAGTACTTC
TRBJ2-2 TRBV6-5 NA NA CASSYGPGLAGELFF TGTGCCAGCAGTTACGGTCCGGGTTTGGCCGGGGAGCTGTTTTTT
TRBJ2-2 TRBV3-1/TRBV3-2 NA NA CASSPRGTGELFF TGTGCCAGCAGCCCTAGAGGAACCGGGGAGCTGTTTTTT
TRBJ1-1 TRBV6-5 NA NA CASSAAGTEAFF TGTGCCAGCTCGGCGGCGGGCACTGAAGCTTTCTTT
TRBJ2-3 TRBV7-2 NA TRBD1 CASSLRTGTDTQYF TGTGCCAGCAGCCTCCGGACAGGTACAGATACGCAGTATTTT
TRBJ2-6 TRBV4-3 NA TRBD2 CASSLSSGRGAGANVLTF TGCGCCAGCAGCCTATCAAGCGGGAGAGGCGCTGGGGCCAACGTCCTGACTTTC
TRBJ2-7 TRBV7-2 NA TRBD2 CASSLLPGGSYEQYF TGTGCCAGCAGCTTACTTCCGGGAGGCTCCTACGAGCAGTACTTC
TRBJ1-5 TRBV10-3 NA NA CAISERQANQPQHF TGTGCCATCAGTGAAAGACAGGCCAATCAGCCCCAGCATTTT
TRBJ2-1 TRBV7-2 NA TRBD2 CASSLGRTSGSNEQFF TGTGCCAGCAGCTTAGGGCGGACTAGCGGGAGTAATGAGCAGTTCTTC
TRBJ2-7 TRBV15 NA TRBD2 CATSRDRVGRGFYEQYF TGTGCCACCAGCAGAGATAGGGTGGGGCGGGGGTTCTACGAGCAGTACTTC
TRBJ1-4 TRBV19 NA TRBD1 CASSGQGPYEKLFF TGTGCCAGTAGCGGACAGGGGCCTTATGAAAAACTGTTTTTT
TRBJ2-5 TRBV28 NA NA CASSLWGGYQETQYF TGTGCCAGCAGTTTGTGGGGCGGTTATCAAGAGACCCAGTACTTC
TRBJ2-1 TRBV2 NA TRBD2 CASSSQIPGLAEQFF TGTGCCAGCAGTTCCCAGATCCCGGGACTAGCCGAGCAGTTCTTC
TRBJ2-7 TRBV7-2 once NA CASTQALTSYEQYF TGTGCCAGCACCCAAGCACTTACCTCCTACGAGCAGTACTTC
TRBJ2-2 TRBV7-2 NA NA CASSLALGGAGELFF TGTGCCAGCAGCTTAGCTCTCGGGGGTGCCGGGGAGCTGTTTTTT
TRBJ1-1 TRBV7-9 NA TRBD1 CASSSGTAEKAFF TGTGCCAGCAGCTCCGGGACAGCGGAAAAAGCTTTCTTT
TRBJ2-2 TRBV2 few NA CASSGDGELFF TGTGCCAGCAGCGGGGATGGGGAGCTGTTTTTT
TRBJ2-7 TRBV19 few TRBD1 CASSNRDRFTYEQYF TGTGCCAGTAGTAATAGGGACAGATTTACCTACGAGCAGTACTTC
TRBJ2-1 TRBV28 few TRBD2 CASSLSRASGREYNEQFF TGTGCCAGCAGTTTATCTAGGGCTAGCGGGAGGGAATACAATGAGCAGTTCTTC
TRBJ1-1 TRBV24-1 NA NA CATSDSRDTGIVF TGTGCCACCAGTGATTCTAGGGACACCGGTATAGTCTTT
TRBJ1-5 TRBV24-1 NA TRBD1 CATSEQGQAAPQHF TGTGCCACCAGTGAACAGGGACAGGCGGCACCCCAGCATTTT
TRBJ2-7 TRBV18 NA NA CASSGSGTWEVGQYF TGTGCCAGCTCAGGATCCGGGACTTGGGAAGTGGGGCAGTACTTC
TRBJ2-7 TRBV2 NA NA CASTPRQGSYEQYF TGTGCCAGCACCCCGAGGCAGGGGTCCTACGAGCAGTACTTC
TRBJ2-5 TRBV9 NA TRBD2 CASSVYKAGGGETQYF TGTGCCAGCAGCGTTTATAAAGCGGGAGGGGGAGAGACCCAGTACTTC
TRBJ1-4 TRBV19 NA NA CASSRDTLPKNEKLFF TGTGCCAGTAGCAGAGACACGCTCCCGAAAAATGAAAAACTGTTTTTT
TRBJ2-4 TRBV7-9 NA TRBD2 CASSPSGIRIQYF TGTGCCAGCAGTCCAAGCGGGATCCGCATTCAGTACTTC
TRBJ2-5 TRBV7-9 NA TRBD1 CASSPGQADQETQYF TGTGCCAGCAGCCCAGGACAGGCCGATCAAGAGACCCAGTACTTC
TRBJ2-1 TRBV10-3 NA NA CAISEPLGGDNEQFF TGTGCCATCAGTGAACCACTTGGCGGGGACAATGAGCAGTTCTTC
TRBJ1-2 TRBV28 NA TRBD1 CASSRGRGLGGYTF TGTGCCAGCAGTCGCGGCAGGGGGCTTGGTGGCTACACCTTC
TRBJ1-2 TRBV28 few TRBD1 CASSSRDRAYGYTF TGTGCCAGCAGTTCCCGGGACAGGGCCTATGGCTACACCTTC
TRBJ1-4 TRBV7-2 NA NA CASSLSTGHEKLFF TGTGCCAGCAGCTTAAGTACAGGTCATGAAAAACTGTTTTTT